This T cell receptor beta chain originates from a study of cytomegalovirus exposure and HLA in healthy donors. TCRdb's copy holds only in-frame clones and misses some; the assay was immunoSEQ multiplex PCR. The table includes approximately 200,000 clones, 84% detected once. V lost 1 base and J 6 bases, leaving 10 bases between the germline ends. CDR3 length: 13 amino acids. Germline V lookup: CDR1 SGHDN, CDR2 FVKESK. The study, taken as a whole, reports: The study labeled fewer than 200 TCR beta chains cytomegalovirus-associated. First-cohort TCR clusters were later found to tend to co-occur in the 90 to 150 validation repertoires. Accounts indicate the classifier identified cytomegalovirus status with strong specificity and sensitivity. Most TCR sequences proved rare, with some public TCRs found in many donors.

For this clone: Antigen unknown.

This TCR was sampled from a woman aged 25 to 45 in good health and CMV-seropositive. Material: PBMCs. The chain uses TRBV14 and TRBJ2-7, with D uncertain. The CDR3 region has the DNA TGTGCCAGCAGCCAAGCTTGGTTGGCCGAGCAGTACTTC. Translating it yields CASSQAWLAEQYF.